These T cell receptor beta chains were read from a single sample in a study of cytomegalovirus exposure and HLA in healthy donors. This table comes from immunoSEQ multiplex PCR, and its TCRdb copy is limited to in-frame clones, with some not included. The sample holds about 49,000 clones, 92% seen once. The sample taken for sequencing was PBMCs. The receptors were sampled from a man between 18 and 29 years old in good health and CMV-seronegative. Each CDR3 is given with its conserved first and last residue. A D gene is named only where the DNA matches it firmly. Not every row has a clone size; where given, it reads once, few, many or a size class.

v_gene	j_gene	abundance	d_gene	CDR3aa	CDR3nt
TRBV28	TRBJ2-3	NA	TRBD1	CASSLIGTGSGADTQYF	TGTGCCAGCAGTTTAATCGGGACAGGGTCGGGGGCAGATACGCAGTATTTT
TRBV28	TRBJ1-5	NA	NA	CASRGGSGNQPQHF	TGTGCCAGCAGGGGTGGCAGCGGGAATCAGCCCCAGCATTTT
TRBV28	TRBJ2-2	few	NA	CAGQPGRTGELFF	TGTGCCGGTCAGCCTGGCAGGACCGGGGAGCTGTTTTTT
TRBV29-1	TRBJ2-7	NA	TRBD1	CSAGRSGGMNEQYF	TGCAGCGCCGGGCGGTCAGGGGGTATGAACGAGCAGTACTTC
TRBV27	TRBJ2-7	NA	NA	CASSPRGGREQYF	TGTGCCAGCTCCCCCCGGGGTGGGCGCGAGCAGTACTTC
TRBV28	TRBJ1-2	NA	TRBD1	CASRDRVSNYGYTF	TGTGCCAGTCGGGACAGAGTTTCTAACTATGGCTACACCTTC
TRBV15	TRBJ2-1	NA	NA	CATGRDSPYNEQFF	TGTGCCACCGGCCGGGACTCCCCCTACAATGAGCAGTTCTTC
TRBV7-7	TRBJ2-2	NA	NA	CASTTGTGELFF	TGTGCCAGCACCACGGGAACCGGGGAGCTGTTTTTT
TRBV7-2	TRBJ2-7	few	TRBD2	CASSQVREGPYEQYF	TGTGCCAGCAGCCAGGTCCGGGAGGGCCCCTACGAGCAGTACTTC
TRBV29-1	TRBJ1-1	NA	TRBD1	CSVSRTGRNTEAFF	TGCAGCGTTTCAAGGACAGGCCGGAACACTGAAGCTTTCTTT
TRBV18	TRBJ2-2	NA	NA	CASSPPGTYTGELFF	TGTGCCAGCTCACCACCGGGCACCTACACCGGGGAGCTGTTTTTT
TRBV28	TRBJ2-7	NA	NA	CASKLDSVYEQYF	TGTGCCAGCAAACTGGACAGTGTCTACGAGCAGTACTTC
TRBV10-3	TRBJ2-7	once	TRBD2	CAISDRLGASGTYEQYF	TGTGCCATCAGTGATCGGCTGGGGGCTAGCGGGACCTACGAGCAGTACTTC
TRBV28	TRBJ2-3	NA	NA	CAIGVDTQYF	TGTGCCATCGGAGTAGATACGCAGTATTTT
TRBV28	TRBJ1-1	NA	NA	CASSGLFRGTEAFF	TGTGCCAGCAGCGGGCTCTTCCGGGGCACTGAAGCTTTCTTT
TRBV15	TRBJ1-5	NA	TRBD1	CATSSARGLSNQPQHF	TGTGCCACCAGCAGTGCGAGGGGGCTAAGCAATCAGCCCCAGCATTTT
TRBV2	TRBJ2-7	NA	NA	CASSEGGEDEQYF	TGTGCCAGCAGTGAAGGGGGAGAGGACGAGCAGTACTTC
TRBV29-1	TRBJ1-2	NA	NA	CSVAKREGYTF	TGCAGCGTCGCGAAAAGAGAGGGCTACACCTTC
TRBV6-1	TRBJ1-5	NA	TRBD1	CASSDRGFGSNQPQHF	TGTGCCAGCAGTGACAGGGGGTTCGGTAGCAATCAGCCCCAGCATTTT
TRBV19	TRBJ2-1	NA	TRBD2	CASSGDPPGLASSLYSYNEQFF	TGTGCCAGTAGTGGGGACCCCCCGGGACTAGCGAGTAGTCTCTACTCCTACAATGAGCAGTTCTTC
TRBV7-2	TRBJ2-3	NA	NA	CASSDHERNTDTQYF	TGTGCCAGCAGCGATCACGAGCGAAACACAGATACGCAGTATTTT
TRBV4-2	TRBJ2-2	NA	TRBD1	CASSPRGTGNRGELFF	TGTGCCAGCAGCCCTAGGGGGACAGGCAATCGCGGTGAGCTGTTTTTT
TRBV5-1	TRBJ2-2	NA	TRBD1	CASSLGPRTGGTGELFF	TGCGCCAGCAGCTTGGGTCCCAGGACAGGGGGGACCGGGGAGCTGTTTTTT
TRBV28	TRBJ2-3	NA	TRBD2	CASSPSSGRAPTQYF	TGTGCCAGCAGTCCATCTAGCGGGAGGGCCCCAACGCAGTATTTT
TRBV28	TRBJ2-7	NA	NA	CASNVGASYEQYF	TGTGCCAGCAACGTAGGGGCGTCCTACGAGCAGTACTTC
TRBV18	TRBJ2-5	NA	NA	CASSPKRRETQYF	TGTGCCAGCTCACCTAAGAGGCGGGAGACCCAGTACTTC
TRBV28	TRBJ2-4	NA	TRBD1	CASSFPGTEDIQYF	TGTGCCAGCAGTTTCCCCGGGACAGAAGACATTCAGTACTTC
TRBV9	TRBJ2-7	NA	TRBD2	CASSVGSGSYEQYF	TGTGCCAGCAGCGTAGGTAGCGGGAGCTACGAGCAGTACTTC
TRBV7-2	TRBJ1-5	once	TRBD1	CASSRTGDQPQHF	TGTGCCAGCAGCAGGACAGGGGATCAGCCCCAGCATTTT
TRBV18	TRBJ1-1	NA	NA	CASSVGQNTEAFF	TGTGCCAGCTCCGTTGGACAGAACACTGAAGCTTTCTTT
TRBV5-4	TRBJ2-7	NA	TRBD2	CASSFGGRSEQYF	TGTGCCAGCAGCTTCGGCGGGAGAAGCGAGCAGTACTTC
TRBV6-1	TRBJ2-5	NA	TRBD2	CASRRGGETQYF	TGTGCCAGCAGGAGGGGAGGGGAGACCCAGTACTTC
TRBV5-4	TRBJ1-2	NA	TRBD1	CASSGGTGAFLGYTF	TGTGCCAGCAGCGGCGGGACAGGGGCGTTCCTTGGCTACACCTTC
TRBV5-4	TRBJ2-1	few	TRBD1	CASSLRQGAYNEQFF	TGTGCCAGCAGCTTGCGACAGGGGGCTTACAATGAGCAGTTCTTC